These 20 T cell receptor beta chains came from one sample sequenced in a study of shared clonotypes between healthy human individuals. Sequencing used immunoSEQ multiplex PCR; TCRdb keeps in-frame clones, though not all of them. Here the sample spans some 1,400,000 clones, around 95% being singletons. Sequenced: naive CD4+ T cells sorted from blood. Stated subset: CD45RA+ positively selected. The origin of the receptors is a man aged 30 to 45 in good health.

This chain connects TRBV6-1 to TRBJ2-7; maybe TRBD2 (6 bases). This CDR3 region has 14 residues. The germline V gene has CDR1 MNHNS and CDR2 SASEGT. Trimming removed 6 bases from V and 4 bases from J, with 16 bases in between. Here the CDR3 DNA reads TGTGCCAGCAGACTCGGAGGCGGGGCGTACGAGCAGTACTTC. Its protein is CASRLGGGAYEQYF.

This clone was counted a single time. The V gene is TRBV19, the J gene TRBJ2-7, with 7 positions matching TRBD1. Trimming cost V 5 bases and J 3 bases; bases outside gene matches: 7. The CDR3 runs to 14 residues. Germline CDR1 reads LNHDA; CDR2 reads SQIVND (reference sequence). CDR3 loop: CASSVRDRLYEQYF. DNA of the CDR3: TGTGCCAGTAGTGTCCGGGACAGACTCTACGAGCAGTACTTC.

This chain links TRBV9 with TRBJ2-1, with a possible D match to TRBD2 (6 bases). Trimming left V 0 bases short and J 1 base short, with 14 bases between. Germline V CDR1 and CDR2: SGDLS, YYNGEE. The CDR3 has 17 residues. CDR3 sequence: CASSVEIGSGSYNEQFF. The CDR3, as DNA: TGTGCCAGCAGCGTAGAGATAGGAAGCGGGTCCTACAATGAGCAGTTCTTC. The complete variable domain, with remaining parts taken from reference TRBV9 and TRBJ2-1, reads DSGVTQTPKHLITATGQRVTLRCSPRSGDLSVYWYQQSLDQGLQFLIQYYNGEERAKGNILERFSAQQFPDLHSELNLSSLELGDSALYFCASSVEIGSGSYNEQFFGPGTRLTVL.

The V call is TRBV28, the J call TRBJ2-1; TRBD1 matches 8 bases. This CDR3 has 14 amino acids. Germline lookup yields CDR1 MDHEN and CDR2 SYDVKM. J was trimmed by 8 bases and V by 5 bases; bases with no gene match: 8. CDR3 protein: CASSIQGATDEQFF. Written as DNA, the CDR3 is TGTGCCAGCAGTATCCAGGGGGCTACGGATGAGCAGTTCTTC. The full variable domain, with the rest looked up from reference TRBV28 and TRBJ2-1, is DVKVTQSSRYLVKRTGEKVFLECVQDMDHENMFWYRQDPGLGLRLIYFSYDVKMKEKGDIPEGYSVSREKKERFSLILESASTNQTSMYLCASSIQGATDEQFFGPGTRLTVL.

This rearrangement joins TRBV19 to TRBJ1-2; D perhaps matches TRBD1 (5 bases). This CDR3 region has 14 residues. Per germline, CDR1 LNHDA and CDR2 SQIVND (reference sequence). Trimming stripped 6 bases from V and 7 bases from J, with 18 bases between. The chain's CDR3 is CASSRDSPRRGYTF. CDR3 coding DNA: TGTGCCAGTAGCCGAGACAGCCCAAGACGTGGCTACACCTTC.

The chain carries TRBV28 and TRBJ1-3; a weak D match, TRBD1 (5 bases). The germline CDR1 and CDR2 sequences are MDHEN and SYDVKM. The CDR3 is 15 residues long. V was pared by 3 bases and J by 0 bases, with 9 bases between. The CDR3 reads CASSLVRGSGNTIYF. CDR3 sequence (DNA): TGTGCCAGCAGTTTGGTTAGGGGCTCTGGAAACACCATATATTTT.

The chain is built from TRBV5-1 and TRBJ2-5; 8 nucleotides match TRBD2. J lost 5 bases, V lost 0 bases, and 15 bases had no gene match. CDR3 length: 18 residues. Germline V gene lookup returns CDR1 SGHRS and CDR2 YFSETQ. The CDR3 loop is CASSLGRERESPWETQYF. CDR3 coding DNA: TGCGCCAGCAGCTTGGGAAGGGAGCGGGAGTCCCCCTGGGAGACCCAGTACTTC.

V gene TRBV4-3 combines with J gene TRBJ2-5, with D possibly being TRBD2 (5 bases). Trimming left V 0 bases short and J 4 bases short, with 12 bases between. The CDR3 has 15 residues. The germline V gene encodes CDR1 LGHNA and CDR2 YSLEER. The CDR3 coding sequence is TGCGCCAGCAGCCAAGAGTCCTATAGCGTAGAGACCCAGTACTTC. The encoded protein is CASSQESYSVETQYF.

The chain has TRBV6-6 and TRBJ1-3; 7 bases fit TRBD1. CDR3 length: 15 amino acids. Germline CDR1 reads MNHNY; CDR2 reads SVGAGI (reference sequence). The J segment lost 2 bases and the V segment lost 0 bases, leaving 1 base of the junction unmatched. CDR3 DNA: TGTGCCAGCAGTTACTCTCAGGGGGCTGGAAACACCATATATTTT. Its translation is CASSYSQGAGNTIYF.

The chain employs TRBV7-8 and TRBJ2-1; D gene unclear. The CDR3 is made up of 13 amino acids. Trimming stripped 4 bases from V and 4 bases from J, with 8 bases between. The V gene's germline CDR1 is SGHVS and CDR2 FQNEAQ. CDR3: CASSSGDYNEQFF. CDR3 bases: TGTGCCAGCAGCTCTGGCGATTACAATGAGCAGTTCTTC.

This rearrangement joins TRBV19 to TRBJ2-1, with 9 bases identical to TRBD1. V was pared by 5 bases and J by 8 bases, with 10 bases of the junction left unmatched. The CDR3 has 15 residues. Germline assignment: CDR1 LNHDA and CDR2 SQIVND (reference sequence). CDR3 loop: CASSAPGQGFDEQFF. As DNA, the CDR3 is TGTGCCAGTAGTGCGCCGGGACAGGGTTTCGATGAGCAGTTCTTC.

The J gene is TRBJ1-5, the V gene TRBV29-1, with D possibly being TRBD1 (5 bases). The V end was cut by 4 bases, the J end by 2 bases, with 12 bases between. The CDR3 is made up of 14 amino acids. Germline V gives CDR1 SQVTM, CDR2 ANQGSEA. The CDR3 region has the DNA TGCAGCGTTGGAGGGGCCCATGGCAATCAGCCCCAGCATTTT. This codes for CSVGGAHGNQPQHF.

V and J are TRBV5-6 and TRBJ2-7; perhaps TRBD2 as D (5 bases). Deletions cut 1 base from V and 8 bases from J, with 16 bases between. This CDR3 contains 14 residues. Germline assignment: CDR1 SGHDT and CDR2 YYEEEE. The CDR3 protein is CASSLLSGQRKQYF. CDR3 bases: TGTGCCAGCAGCTTGCTCAGCGGCCAGCGGAAGCAGTACTTC.

The rearrangement links TRBV11-3 to TRBJ2-2, with 8 bases that match TRBD2. The CDR3 loop spans 15 amino acids. With V trimmed by 4 bases and J by 6 bases, 7 bases remained unmatched. Germline-derived CDR1 and CDR2 are SGHNT and YENEEA. The CDR3 protein is CASSSDSGISGELFF. CDR3 in DNA: TGTGCCAGCAGCTCGGATAGCGGGATTTCCGGGGAGCTGTTTTTT.

Points on this clone: This sample includes further DNA sequences coding for the same CDR3. The V and J genes are TRBV9 and TRBJ2-5; TRBD2 matches 10 bases. V lost 0 bases to trimming and J lost 2 bases; unmatched junction nucleotides: 7. Per germline, CDR1 SGDLS and CDR2 YYNGEE. The CDR3 sequence is 17 residues long. CDR3 coding DNA: TGTGCCAGCAGCGTAGACGTAGCGGGAGGATTACAAGAGACCCAGTACTTC. This codes for CASSVDVAGGLQETQYF.

The rearrangement joins TRBV5-6 to TRBJ2-5; D is perhaps TRBD1 (6 bases). This CDR3 comprises 13 residues. V dropped 1 base and J dropped 9 bases, with 13 bases sitting between them. The germline V gene encodes CDR1 SGHDT and CDR2 YYEEEE. CDR3 nucleotide sequence: TGTGCCAGCAGCTTGACAGGGCCAAGAGCCCAGTACTTC. Protein sequence: CASSLTGPRAQYF.

This chain connects TRBV7-8 to TRBJ2-5; D possibly uses TRBD1 or TRBD2 (6 bases each). The CDR3 length is 15 residues. Per germline, CDR1 SGHVS and CDR2 FQNEAQ. Trimming pared 1 base from V and 4 bases from J, leaving 13 bases between. Written as DNA, the CDR3 is TGTGCCAGCAGCTTAGGGGGGGCGAGGCTAGAGACCCAGTACTTC. Protein sequence: CASSLGGARLETQYF.

This rearrangement joins TRBV7-9 to TRBJ1-5, with TRBD1 matching over 10 bases. The CDR3 has 15 amino acids. V shed 3 bases and J 7 bases; nucleotides not matched to a gene: 6. Germline CDR1 SEHNR, CDR2 FQNEAQ (reference sequence). The CDR3 is CASSLGTGVGQPQHF. DNA for the CDR3: TGTGCCAGCAGCTTGGGGACAGGGGTTGGGCAGCCCCAGCATTTT.

Of note for this clone: Other nucleotide sequences from this sample produce the same CDR3. The rearrangement uses TRBV20-1 and TRBJ1-1; no clear D. The CDR3 runs to 8 residues. The V gene lost 0 bases and the J gene lost 10 bases, with 0 bases spanning the gap. Germline V gene data show CDR1 as DFQATT and CDR2 as SNEGSKA (reference sequence). The CDR3 region is CSAREAFF. The CDR3 nucleotides are TGCAGTGCTAGAGAAGCTTTCTTT.

V usage is TRBV9 and J usage is TRBJ2-1; a possible D gene is TRBD2 (6 bases). V was pared by 0 bases and J by 9 bases, with 10 bases between. CDR1 and CDR2 (germline): SGDLS, YYNGEE. The CDR3 runs 13 residues. DNA of the CDR3: TGTGCCAGCAGCGTAGGGGTGGAGGGTGAGCAGTTCTTC. This encodes CASSVGVEGEQFF.